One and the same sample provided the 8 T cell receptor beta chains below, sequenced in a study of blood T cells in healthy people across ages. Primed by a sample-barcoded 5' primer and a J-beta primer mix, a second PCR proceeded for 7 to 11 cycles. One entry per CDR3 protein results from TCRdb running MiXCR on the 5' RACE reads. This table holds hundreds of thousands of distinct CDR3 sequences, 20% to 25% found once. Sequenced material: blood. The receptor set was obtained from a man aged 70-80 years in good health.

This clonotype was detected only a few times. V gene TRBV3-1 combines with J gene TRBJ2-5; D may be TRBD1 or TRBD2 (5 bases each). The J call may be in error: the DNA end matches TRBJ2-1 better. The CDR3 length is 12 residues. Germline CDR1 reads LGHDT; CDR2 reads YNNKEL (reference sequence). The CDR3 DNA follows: TGTGCCAGCAGCCAAGGGGGACGGCTCCAGTTCTTC. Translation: CASSQGGRLQFF.

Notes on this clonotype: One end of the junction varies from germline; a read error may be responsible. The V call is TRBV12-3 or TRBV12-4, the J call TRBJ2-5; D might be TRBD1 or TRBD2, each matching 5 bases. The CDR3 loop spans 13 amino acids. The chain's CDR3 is CASSLYVGETKYF. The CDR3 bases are TGTGCCAGCAGTTTATATGTAGGGGAGACCAAGTACTTC.

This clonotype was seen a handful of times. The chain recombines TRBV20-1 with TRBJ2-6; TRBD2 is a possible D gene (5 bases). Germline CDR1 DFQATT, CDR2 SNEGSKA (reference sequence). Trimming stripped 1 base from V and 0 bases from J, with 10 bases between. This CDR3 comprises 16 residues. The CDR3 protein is CSARGGGRSGANVLTF. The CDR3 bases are TGCAGTGCTAGAGGAGGAGGCCGCTCTGGGGCCAACGTCCTGACTTTC.

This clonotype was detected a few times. The CDR3 nucleotides are TGCGCCAGCAGCCAAGTAGGGACATCGCATGTCGAGCAGTACTTC. The encoded protein is CASSQVGTSHVEQYF. The chain combines TRBV4-1 with TRBJ2-7; D is perhaps TRBD1 (6 bases). The germline V gene encodes CDR1 MGHRA and CDR2 YSYEKL. Trimming removed 1 base at V and 6 bases at J, with 16 bases between. The CDR3 has 15 amino acids.

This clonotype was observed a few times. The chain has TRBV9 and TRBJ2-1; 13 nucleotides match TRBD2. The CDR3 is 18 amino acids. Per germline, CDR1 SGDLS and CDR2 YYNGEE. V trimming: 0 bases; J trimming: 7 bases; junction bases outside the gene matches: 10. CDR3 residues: CASSVDPRTSGSSNEQFF. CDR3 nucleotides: TGTGCCAGCAGCGTAGATCCCCGGACTAGCGGGAGTTCGAATGAGCAGTTCTTC.

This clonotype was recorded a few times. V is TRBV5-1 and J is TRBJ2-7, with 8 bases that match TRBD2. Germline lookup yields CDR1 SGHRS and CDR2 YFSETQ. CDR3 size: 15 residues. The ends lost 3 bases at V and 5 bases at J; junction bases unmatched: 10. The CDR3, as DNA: TGCGCCAGCAGCTACAGCGGGAGAATTTCTCACGAGCAGTACTTC. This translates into CASSYSGRISHEQYF.

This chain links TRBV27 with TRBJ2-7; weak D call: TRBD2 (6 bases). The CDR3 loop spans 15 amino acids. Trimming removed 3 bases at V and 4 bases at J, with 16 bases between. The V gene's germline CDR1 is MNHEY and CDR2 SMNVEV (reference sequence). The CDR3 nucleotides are TGTGCCAGCAGTTTGACTAGAGGAAACGTGTACGAGCAGTACTTC. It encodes CASSLTRGNVYEQYF.

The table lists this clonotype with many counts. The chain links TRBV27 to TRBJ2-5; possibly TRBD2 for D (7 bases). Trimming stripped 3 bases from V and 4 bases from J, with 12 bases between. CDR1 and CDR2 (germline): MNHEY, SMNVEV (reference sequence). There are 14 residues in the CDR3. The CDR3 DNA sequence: TGTGCCAGCAGTTTTATGGGGGGGGCAGAGACCCAGTACTTC. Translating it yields CASSFMGGAETQYF.